The 16 T cell receptor beta chains presented below share a single source sample, sequenced in a study of beta chain features in type 1 diabetes. The isolated RNA, all of it, was reverse transcribed, so expressed TCRB transcripts were what got sequenced. Clones were read by immunoSEQ multiplex PCR, and TCRdb kept only the in-frame ones, dropping some. This table holds hundreds of thousands of clones, roughly a sixth found once. Material for sequencing was naive CD4+ T cells from blood. These receptor sequences come from a woman under 30 in good health.

The J gene is TRBJ2-3, the V gene TRBV6-6, with D maybe TRBD1 (6 bases). V was trimmed by 0 bases and J by 6 bases, leaving 10 bases between them. Per germline, CDR1 MNHNY and CDR2 SVGAGI (reference sequence). This CDR3 is 14 amino acids long. The CDR3 DNA is TGTGCCAGCAGTTACTCCAGGGGTTCCGATACGCAGTATTTT. This sequence encodes CASSYSRGSDTQYF.

The rearrangement links TRBV29-1 to TRBJ1-1, with 7 bases identical to TRBD1. The CDR3 length is 13 residues. Looked up from germline, CDR1 is SQVTM and CDR2 is ANQGSEA. V lost 3 bases to trimming and J lost 4 bases; unmatched junction nucleotides: 5. In DNA form, the CDR3 reads TGCAGCGTTGAGGGGACAGTAGGCACTGAAGCTTTCTTT. It translates to CSVEGTVGTEAFF.

This clone was detected only a few times. The chain combines TRBV7-9 with TRBJ2-3; 8 positions agree with TRBD2. The CDR3 length is 15 residues. The germline V gene has CDR1 SEHNR and CDR2 FQNEAQ (reference sequence). V lost 4 bases and J lost 5; bases outside the gene matches: 8. The CDR3, as DNA: TGTGCCAGCAGCTCAGCAGCGGGAGTGAGAGATACGCAGTATTTT. It translates to CASSSAAGVRDTQYF. The whole variable domain, filled in from reference TRBV7-9 and TRBJ2-3, reads DTGVSQNPRHKITKRGQNVTFRCDPISEHNRLYWYRQTLGQGPEFLTYFQNEAQLEKSRLLSDRFSAERPKGSFSTLEIQRTEQGDSAMYLCASSSAAGVRDTQYFGPGTRLTVL.

A note on this clone: This specimen includes other DNA sequences encoding the same CDR3. V usage is TRBV7-2 and J usage is TRBJ2-7; the match to TRBD2 covers 9 bases. CDR3 length: 14 amino acids. The ends lost 3 bases at V and 2 bases at J; junction bases unmatched: 2. CDR1 and CDR2 from the germline V gene are SGHTA and FQGNSA. The CDR3: CASSLAGGTYEQYF. CDR3 in DNA: TGTGCCAGCAGCTTGGCGGGAGGGACCTACGAGCAGTACTTC.

This clone was counted between two and nine times. The chain couples TRBV29-1 to TRBJ2-5, with D perhaps given as TRBD1 or TRBD2 (5 bases each). The J call may be faulty, since TRBJ2-7 better matches the DNA end. The CDR3 length is 14 residues. Germline CDR1 reads SQVTM; CDR2 reads ANQGSEA. Here the CDR3 DNA reads TGCAGCGTTGGGGGGTCAAGTAGCTCCTACGAGCAGTACTTC. It is translated as CSVGGSSSSYEQYF.

This clone was detected only a few times. This chain connects TRBV9 to TRBJ2-5, with D possibly TRBD2 on 8 matching bases. Germline-derived CDR1 and CDR2 are SGDLS and YYNGEE. Deletions cut 4 bases from V and 3 bases from J, with 13 bases between. The CDR3 is made up of 14 amino acids. The DNA of the CDR3 is TGTGCCAGCAGCTCAGGGGGACTAGAAGAGACCCAGTACTTC. It encodes CASSSGGLEETQYF.

The genes are TRBV5-4 and TRBJ1-2; 7 nucleotides match TRBD1. The CDR3 totals 15 residues. Germline-derived CDR1 and CDR2 are SGHNT and YYREEE (reference sequence). Germline trimming cut 1 base from V and 5 bases from J; bases unmatched to any gene: 8. The CDR3 coding sequence is TGTGCCAGCAGCTTGAGGCCCGGGACAGATTATGGCTACACCTTC. Protein: CASSLRPGTDYGYTF.

This chain joins TRBV4-2 and TRBJ1-1; no definite D call. CDR1 and CDR2 (germline): LGHNA, YNFKEQ. Trimming took 0 bases from V and 4 from J, leaving 9 bases between them. The CDR3 is 14 residues long. The CDR3 here is CASSQDPRTTEAFF. CDR3 bases: TGTGCCAGCAGCCAAGATCCACGGACCACTGAAGCTTTCTTT.

This chain uses TRBV9 with TRBJ2-7; TRBD1 is a possible D gene (5 bases). V lost 1 base and J lost 4, with 21 bases in between. The CDR3 runs to 17 residues. Germline V gene lookup returns CDR1 SGDLS and CDR2 YYNGEE. In nucleotides, the CDR3 is TGTGCCAGCAGCGTAAGGGGCAAACGGCCCTCGCTTTACGAGCAGTACTTC. This gives the protein CASSVRGKRPSLYEQYF.

This clone appeared a few times. The gene calls are TRBV5-1 and TRBJ1-1, with no clear D. Trimming left V 0 bases short and J 4 bases short, with 13 bases between. The CDR3 consists of 15 residues. The V gene's germline CDR1 is SGHRS and CDR2 YFSETQ. CDR3 amino acids: CASSLAGIMSTEAFF. DNA for the CDR3: TGCGCCAGCAGCTTGGCAGGTATCATGAGCACTGAAGCTTTCTTT. Filled out from reference TRBV5-1 and TRBJ1-1, the complete variable domain reads KAGVTQTPRYLIKTRGQQVTLSCSPISGHRSVSWYQQTPGQGLQFLFEYFSETQRNKGNFPGRFSGRQFSNSRSEMNVSTLELGDSALYLCASSLAGIMSTEAFFGQGTRLTVV.

This clone was recorded once. The chain uses TRBV18 and TRBJ2-5, with D perhaps TRBD1 (6 bases). V was clipped by 4 bases and J by 7 bases, with 7 bases between them. The germline gives CDR1 KGHSH, CDR2 LQKENI. The CDR3 extends over 11 amino acids. In nucleotides, the CDR3 is TGTGCCAGCTCACTACAGGGGACCCAGTACTTC. It codes for CASSLQGTQYF.

This chain connects TRBV4-3 to TRBJ2-7; 7 nucleotides line up with TRBD2. This CDR3 region has 13 residues. CDR1 LGHNA and CDR2 YSLEER come from the germline V gene. With V trimmed by 4 bases and J by 7 bases, 7 bases remained unmatched. Here the CDR3 DNA reads TGCGCCAGCAGCCGGGACGGGGAGGGTGAGCAGTACTTC. Translation gives CASSRDGEGEQYF.

The V and J genes are TRBV5-6 and TRBJ2-7; the D is unclear. The V end was cut by 3 bases, the J end by 0 bases, with 4 bases between. Germline lookup yields CDR1 SGHDT and CDR2 YYEEEE. There are 12 residues in the CDR3. As DNA, the CDR3 is TGTGCCAGCAGCTGGAACTCCTACGAGCAGTACTTC. Its protein product is CASSWNSYEQYF.

V is TRBV7-8 and J is TRBJ2-1; 7 nucleotides match TRBD2. The CDR3 sequence is 17 residues long. CDR1 SGHVS and CDR2 FQNEAQ come from the germline V gene. J gave up 0 bases and V 4 bases, and 9 bases lay outside the gene matches. The CDR3 region has the DNA TGTGCCAGCAGCTACGTCCCAGCGGGAAGCTCCTACAATGAGCAGTTCTTC. Its protein product is CASSYVPAGSSYNEQFF. Combining the CDR3 with reference TRBV7-8 and TRBJ2-1 gives the whole variable domain GAGVSQSPRYKVAKRGQDVALRCDPISGHVSLFWYQQALGQGPEFLTYFQNEAQLDKSGLPSDRFFAERPEGSVSTLKIQRTQQEDSAVYLCASSYVPAGSSYNEQFFGPGTRLTVL.

This sequence joins TRBV9 and TRBJ2-5, with D uncertain. The CDR3 is 16 residues long. V was shortened by 3 bases and J by 0 bases, with 15 bases between the two germline ends. In germline, CDR1 is SGDLS, CDR2 YYNGEE. CDR3 nucleotide sequence: TGTGCCAGCAGCGCTGCTAGTGGCAACTACCAAGAGACCCAGTACTTC. This translates into CASSAASGNYQETQYF. The complete variable domain, with remaining parts taken from reference TRBV9 and TRBJ2-5, reads DSGVTQTPKHLITATGQRVTLRCSPRSGDLSVYWYQQSLDQGLQFLIQYYNGEERAKGNILERFSAQQFPDLHSELNLSSLELGDSALYFCASSAASGNYQETQYFGPGTRLLVL.

In its sample, this clone was seen a few times. V usage is TRBV13 and J usage is TRBJ2-5, with 8 bases fitting TRBD1. The J call may not be correct, given that the DNA end is closer to TRBJ2-7. CDR3 length: 14 amino acids. Germline assignment: CDR1 PRHDT and CDR2 FYEKMQ (reference sequence). CDR3 region: CASSIRTGTYEQYF. The CDR3 DNA sequence: TGTGCCAGCAGCATCCGGACAGGGACCTACGAGCAGTACTTC.